This T cell receptor (beta chain) was sequenced during a study of OX40 agonist ivuxolimab in advanced cancers. The V segment lost 5 bases and the J segment 5 bases; nucleotides outside the gene matches: 6. Germline CDR1 SGHAT, CDR2 FQNNGV. This CDR3 has 14 amino acids. Sequenced by immunoSEQ multiplex PCR; TCRdb stores in-frame clones only, minus some. The table includes 70,000 or so clones, 90% to 95% detected once. The chain links TRBV11-2 to TRBJ2-1; 7 bases agree with TRBD2. This sequence originates from an adult with an advanced solid tumor such as melanoma, head and neck, liver or kidney cancer. This sample comprised CD4+ or CD8+ T cells sorted from blood, obtained in a trial of the OX40 agonist ivuxolimab. In DNA, the CDR3 is TGTGCCAGCAGCCAGCGGACTAGGAACAATGAGCAGTTCTTC. Translated: CASSQRTRNNEQFF.